A single sample is the source of the 5 T cell receptor beta chains below, sequenced in a study of cytomegalovirus exposure and HLA in healthy donors. The PCR contained 60 Vbeta and 13 Jbeta primers. Libraries were prepared by immunoSEQ multiplex PCR; TCRdb keeps only in-frame clonotypes and omits some of them. Seen here are approximately 100,000 clones, around three quarters observed once, and the top ten hold around 3%. The specimen was PBMCs. The source is a woman aged 40 to 50 in good health and CMV-seronegative.

This clone was detected a few times. The chain uses TRBV4-2 and TRBJ2-4, with D maybe TRBD2 (5 bases). V was shortened by 0 bases and J by 0 bases, with 12 bases between the two germline ends. Germline CDR1 and CDR2: LGHNA and YNFKEQ. The CDR3 runs to 17 residues. The CDR3 DNA sequence: TGTGCCAGCAGCCAAGATGGGAGCCTGCTAGCCAAAAACATTCAGTACTTC. Amino acids: CASSQDGSLLAKNIQYF.

The V call is TRBV28, the J call TRBJ1-2, with D maybe TRBD1 (5 bases). This CDR3 is 16 amino acids long. Germline V lookup: CDR1 MDHEN, CDR2 SYDVKM. V dropped 7 bases and J dropped 3 bases, with 21 bases sitting between them. In DNA form, the CDR3 reads TGTGCCAGCATCCCCACGCGGGGGTCCCGGGACTATGGCTACACCTTC. Amino acids: CASIPTRGSRDYGYTF.

The V gene is TRBV7-7, the J gene TRBJ2-5; 12 positions agree with TRBD2. V shed 2 bases and J 3 bases; nucleotides not matched to a gene: 7. In germline, CDR1 is SSHAT, CDR2 FNYEAQ (reference sequence). CDR3 length: 17 residues. The CDR3 DNA reads as TGTGCCAGCAGCTTACTAGCGGGAGGGCTTAAGGAAGAGACCCAGTACTTC. Its translation: CASSLLAGGLKEETQYF.

This clone was detected a few times. The rearrangement joins TRBV2 to TRBJ2-3; 7 bases are shared with TRBD2. The CDR3 runs 12 residues. Germline values: CDR1 SNHLY, CDR2 FYNNEI. After removal of 4 bases from V and 10 bases from J, the junction contained 5 bases not matched to a gene. The CDR3 protein is CASSGGGPSQYF. Here the CDR3 DNA reads TGTGCCAGCAGTGGGGGGGGACCCTCGCAGTATTTT.

This chain joins TRBV4-2 and TRBJ2-1; 12 positions match TRBD2. CDR3 length: 18 amino acids. CDR1 and CDR2 from the germline V gene are LGHNA and YNFKEQ. J lost 2 bases, V lost 0 bases, and 5 bases had no gene match. CDR3 amino acids: CASSQESSGGGAYNEQFF. DNA of the CDR3: TGTGCCAGCAGCCAAGAATCTAGCGGGGGGGGTGCCTACAATGAGCAGTTCTTC.